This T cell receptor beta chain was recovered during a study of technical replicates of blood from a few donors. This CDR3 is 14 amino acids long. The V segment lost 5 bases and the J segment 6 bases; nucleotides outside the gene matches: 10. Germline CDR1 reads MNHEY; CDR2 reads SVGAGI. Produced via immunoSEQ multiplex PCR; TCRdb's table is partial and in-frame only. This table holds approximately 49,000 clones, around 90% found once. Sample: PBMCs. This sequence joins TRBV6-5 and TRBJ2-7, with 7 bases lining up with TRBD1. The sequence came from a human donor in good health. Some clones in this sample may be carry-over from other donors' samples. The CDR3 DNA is TGTGCCAGCAGTGAAGACAGGGCAAATAGCGAGCAGTACTTC. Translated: CASSEDRANSEQYF.